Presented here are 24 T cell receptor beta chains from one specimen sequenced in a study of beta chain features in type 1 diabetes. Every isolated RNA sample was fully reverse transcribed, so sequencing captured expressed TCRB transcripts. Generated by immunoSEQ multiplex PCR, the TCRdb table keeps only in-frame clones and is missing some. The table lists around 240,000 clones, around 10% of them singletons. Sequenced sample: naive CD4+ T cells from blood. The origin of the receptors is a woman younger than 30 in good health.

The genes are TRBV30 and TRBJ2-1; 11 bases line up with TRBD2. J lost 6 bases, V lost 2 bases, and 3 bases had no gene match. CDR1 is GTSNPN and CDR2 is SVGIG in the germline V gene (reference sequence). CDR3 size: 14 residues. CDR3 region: CAWSLGTSGNEQFF. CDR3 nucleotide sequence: TGTGCCTGGAGTCTCGGGACTAGCGGCAATGAGCAGTTCTTC.

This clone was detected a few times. The chain's CDR3 is CASRRDSLNTGELFF. Here the CDR3 DNA reads TGTGCCAGTAGGAGAGACAGTCTGAACACCGGGGAGCTGTTTTTT. The V and J genes are TRBV19 and TRBJ2-2; D may be TRBD1 (5 bases). This CDR3 spans 15 amino acids. Germline V gene data show CDR1 as LNHDA and CDR2 as SQIVND (reference sequence). With 6 bases removed from V and 1 base from J, the gap between germline ends came to 12 bases.

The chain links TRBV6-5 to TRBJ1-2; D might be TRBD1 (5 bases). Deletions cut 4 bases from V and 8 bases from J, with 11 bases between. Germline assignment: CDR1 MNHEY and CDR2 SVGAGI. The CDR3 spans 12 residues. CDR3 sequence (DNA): TGTGCCAGCAGTTCGGAGACAGCAGGCTACACCTTC. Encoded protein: CASSSETAGYTF.

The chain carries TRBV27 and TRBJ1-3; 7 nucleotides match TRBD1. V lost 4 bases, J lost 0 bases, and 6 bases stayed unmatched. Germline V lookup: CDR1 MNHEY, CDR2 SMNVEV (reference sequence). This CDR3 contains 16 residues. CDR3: CASSSRGQSSGNTIYF. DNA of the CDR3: TGTGCCAGCAGTTCGCGGGGACAGAGCTCTGGAAACACCATATATTTT.

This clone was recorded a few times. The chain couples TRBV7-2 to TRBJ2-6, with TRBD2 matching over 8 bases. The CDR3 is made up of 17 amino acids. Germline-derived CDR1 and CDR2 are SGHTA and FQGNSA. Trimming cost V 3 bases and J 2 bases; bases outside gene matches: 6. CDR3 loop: CASSFNRGGAGANVLTF. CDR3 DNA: TGTGCCAGCAGCTTCAACCGGGGGGGCGCTGGGGCCAACGTCCTGACTTTC.

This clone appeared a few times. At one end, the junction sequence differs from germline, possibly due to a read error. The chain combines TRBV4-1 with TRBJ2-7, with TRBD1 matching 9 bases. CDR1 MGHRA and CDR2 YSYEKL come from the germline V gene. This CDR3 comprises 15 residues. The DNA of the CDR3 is TGCGCCAGCAGCCAGACCGGGACAGGGAACTCGGTCCCCCACTTC. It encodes CASSQTGTGNSVPHF.

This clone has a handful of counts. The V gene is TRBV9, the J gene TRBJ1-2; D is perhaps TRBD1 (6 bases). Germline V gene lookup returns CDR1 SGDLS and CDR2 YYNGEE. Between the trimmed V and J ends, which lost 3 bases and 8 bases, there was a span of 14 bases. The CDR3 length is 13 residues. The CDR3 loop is CASSAAGRGGYTF. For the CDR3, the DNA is TGTGCCAGCAGCGCGGCCGGCAGGGGAGGCTACACCTTC.

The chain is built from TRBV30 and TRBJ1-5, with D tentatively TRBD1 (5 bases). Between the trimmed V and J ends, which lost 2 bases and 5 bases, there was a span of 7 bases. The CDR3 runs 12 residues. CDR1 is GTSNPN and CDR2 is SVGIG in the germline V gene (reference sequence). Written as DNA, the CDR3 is TGTGCCTGGAGTCAGACAGATCAGCCCCAGCATTTT. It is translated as CAWSQTDQPQHF.

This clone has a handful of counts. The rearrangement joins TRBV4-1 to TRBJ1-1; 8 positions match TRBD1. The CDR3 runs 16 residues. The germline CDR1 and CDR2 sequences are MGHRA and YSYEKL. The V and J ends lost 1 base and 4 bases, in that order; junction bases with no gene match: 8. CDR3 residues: CASSQVGTGRTTEAFF. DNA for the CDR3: TGCGCCAGCAGCCAAGTAGGGACAGGCCGGACCACTGAAGCTTTCTTT.

CDR3 protein: CASRPGLAGAPYEQYF. The CDR3 DNA follows: TGTGCCAGCAGACCGGGACTAGCGGGGGCACCCTACGAGCAGTACTTC. The rearrangement uses TRBV6-6 and TRBJ2-7; 14 bases align to TRBD2. V lost 6 bases to trimming and J lost 2 bases; unmatched junction nucleotides: 6. CDR3 length equals 16 residues. The germline V gene encodes CDR1 MNHNY and CDR2 SVGAGI (reference sequence).

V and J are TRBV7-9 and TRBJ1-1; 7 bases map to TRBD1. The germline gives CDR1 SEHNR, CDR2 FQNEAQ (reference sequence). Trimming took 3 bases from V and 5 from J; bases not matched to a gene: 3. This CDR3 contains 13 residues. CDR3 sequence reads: CASSFTGVTEAFF. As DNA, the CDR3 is TGTGCCAGCAGCTTTACAGGGGTGACTGAAGCTTTCTTT. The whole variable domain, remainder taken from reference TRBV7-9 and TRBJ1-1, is DTGVSQNPRHKITKRGQNVTFRCDPISEHNRLYWYRQTLGQGPEFLTYFQNEAQLEKSRLLSDRFSAERPKGSFSTLEIQRTEQGDSAMYLCASSFTGVTEAFFGQGTRLTVV.

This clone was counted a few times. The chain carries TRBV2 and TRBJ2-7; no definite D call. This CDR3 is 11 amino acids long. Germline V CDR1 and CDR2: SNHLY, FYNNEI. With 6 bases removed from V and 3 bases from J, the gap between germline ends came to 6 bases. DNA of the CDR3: TGTGCCAGCAGCGCGTTCTACGAGCAGTACTTC. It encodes CASSAFYEQYF.

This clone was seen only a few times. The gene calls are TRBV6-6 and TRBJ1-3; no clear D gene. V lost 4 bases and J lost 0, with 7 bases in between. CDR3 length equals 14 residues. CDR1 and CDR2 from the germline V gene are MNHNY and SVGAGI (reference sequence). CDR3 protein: CASSFGSSGNTIYF. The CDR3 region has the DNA TGTGCCAGCAGTTTCGGGAGCTCTGGAAACACCATATATTTT.

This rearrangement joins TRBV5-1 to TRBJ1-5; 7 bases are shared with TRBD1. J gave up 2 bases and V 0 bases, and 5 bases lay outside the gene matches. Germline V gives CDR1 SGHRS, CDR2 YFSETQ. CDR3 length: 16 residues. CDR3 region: CASSLGAGGRNQPQHF. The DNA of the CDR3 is TGCGCCAGCAGCTTGGGGGCAGGGGGGCGCAATCAGCCCCAGCATTTT.

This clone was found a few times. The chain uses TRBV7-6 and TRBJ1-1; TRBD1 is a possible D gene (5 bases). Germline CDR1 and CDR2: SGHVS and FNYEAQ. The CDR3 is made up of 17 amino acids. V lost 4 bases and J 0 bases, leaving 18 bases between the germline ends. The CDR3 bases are TGTGCCAGCAGCTATCCCCGCTTGGGGCAGTTGAACACTGAAGCTTTCTTT. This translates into CASSYPRLGQLNTEAFF. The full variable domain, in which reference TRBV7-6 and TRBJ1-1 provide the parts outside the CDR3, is GAGVSQSPRYKVTKRGQDVALRCDPISGHVSLYWYRQALGQGPEFLTYFNYEAQQDKSGLPNDRFSAERPEGSISTLTIQRTEQRDSAMYRCASSYPRLGQLNTEAFFGQGTRLTVV.

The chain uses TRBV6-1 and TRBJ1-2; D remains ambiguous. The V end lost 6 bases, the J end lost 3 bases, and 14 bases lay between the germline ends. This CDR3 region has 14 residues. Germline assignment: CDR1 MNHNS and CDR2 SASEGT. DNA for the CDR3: TGTGCCAGCAGCGAAACTCCTCGGGACTATGGCTACACCTTC. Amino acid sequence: CASSETPRDYGYTF.

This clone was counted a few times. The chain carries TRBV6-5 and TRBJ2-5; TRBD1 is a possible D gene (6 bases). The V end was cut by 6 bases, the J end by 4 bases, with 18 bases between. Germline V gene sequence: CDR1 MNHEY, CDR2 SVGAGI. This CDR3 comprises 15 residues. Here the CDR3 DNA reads TGTGCCAGCAGACAAATACCGGGACATCTAGAGACCCAGTACTTC. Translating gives CASRQIPGHLETQYF.

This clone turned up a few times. Here the CDR3 DNA reads TGTGCCAGCAGAGCGACAGTTTCCAACTATGGCTACACCTTC. Protein: CASRATVSNYGYTF. This chain connects TRBV27 to TRBJ1-2, with D possibly matching TRBD1 (5 bases). Germline CDR1 MNHEY, CDR2 SMNVEV (reference sequence). V was shortened by 6 bases and J by 2 bases, with 13 bases between the two germline ends. This CDR3 spans 14 amino acids.

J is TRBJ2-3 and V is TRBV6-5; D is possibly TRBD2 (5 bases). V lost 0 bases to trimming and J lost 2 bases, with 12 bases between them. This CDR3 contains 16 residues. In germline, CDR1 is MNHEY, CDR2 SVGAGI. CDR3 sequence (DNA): TGTGCCAGCAGTTACTCGATCCTAGCTGCCACAGATACGCAGTATTTT. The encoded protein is CASSYSILAATDTQYF.

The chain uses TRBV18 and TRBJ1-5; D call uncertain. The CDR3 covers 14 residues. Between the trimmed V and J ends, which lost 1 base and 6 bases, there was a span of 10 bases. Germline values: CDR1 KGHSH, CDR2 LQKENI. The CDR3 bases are TGTGCCAGCTCACCACAGGGAGGTGGTCAGCCCCAGCATTTT. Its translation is CASSPQGGGQPQHF.

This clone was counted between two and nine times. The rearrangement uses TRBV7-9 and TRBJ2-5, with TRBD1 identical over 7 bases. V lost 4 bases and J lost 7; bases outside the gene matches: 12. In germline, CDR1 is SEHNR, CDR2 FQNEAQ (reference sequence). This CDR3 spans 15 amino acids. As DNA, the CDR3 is TGTGCCAGCAGCTCCCCGGGACAGCGGCTTGGGACCCAGTACTTC. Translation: CASSSPGQRLGTQYF. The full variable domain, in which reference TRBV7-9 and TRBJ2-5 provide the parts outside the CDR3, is DTGVSQNPRHKITKRGQNVTFRCDPISEHNRLYWYRQTLGQGPEFLTYFQNEAQLEKSRLLSDRFSAERPKGSFSTLEIQRTEQGDSAMYLCASSSPGQRLGTQYFGPGTRLLVL.

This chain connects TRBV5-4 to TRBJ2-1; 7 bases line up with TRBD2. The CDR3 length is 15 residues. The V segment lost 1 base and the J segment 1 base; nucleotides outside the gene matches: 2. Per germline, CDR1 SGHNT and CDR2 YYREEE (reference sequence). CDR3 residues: CASSLSGGSYNEQFF. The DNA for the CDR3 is TGTGCCAGCAGCTTGTCCGGGGGGTCCTACAATGAGCAGTTCTTC.

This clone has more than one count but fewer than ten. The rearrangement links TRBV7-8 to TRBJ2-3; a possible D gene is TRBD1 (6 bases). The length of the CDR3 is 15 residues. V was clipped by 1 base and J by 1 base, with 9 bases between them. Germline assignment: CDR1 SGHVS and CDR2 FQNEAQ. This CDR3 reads CASSLEGVGTDTQYF. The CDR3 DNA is TGTGCCAGCAGCTTAGAGGGGGTCGGCACAGATACGCAGTATTTT.

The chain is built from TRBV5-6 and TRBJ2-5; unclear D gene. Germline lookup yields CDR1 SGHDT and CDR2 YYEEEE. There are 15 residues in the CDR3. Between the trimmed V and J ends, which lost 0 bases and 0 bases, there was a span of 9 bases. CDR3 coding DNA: TGTGCCAGCAGCTTGGAACAGTTCTACCAAGAGACCCAGTACTTC. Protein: CASSLEQFYQETQYF.